The 30 T cell receptor beta chains below were found in one sample sequenced in a study of CD8 T cells in ankylosing spondylitis. TCRdb independently ran MiXCR on the 5' RACE reads; one entry per CDR3 protein. The sample has some 63,000 distinct CDR3 sequences, 6.2% seen once; the top ten hold under 6%. Material for sequencing was synovial fluid, either unsorted or a sorted T cell fraction (not recorded which). The source of these receptors is a male donor with ankylosing spondylitis.

This clonotype has a count of ten or more. V usage is TRBV20-1 and J usage is TRBJ2-7; 7 bases are a match to TRBD2. V dropped 3 bases and J dropped 7; count of bases not matched to a gene: 12. The CDR3 length is 14 residues. Germline assignment: CDR1 DFQATT and CDR2 SNEGSKA (reference sequence). The CDR3 DNA reads TGCAGTGCTAGTTACGGGAGGAGTGAGTGGGAGCAGTACTTC. This translates into CSASYGRSEWEQYF.

This clonotype was detected many times. The rearrangement joins TRBV6-5 to TRBJ2-5, with 8 nucleotides matching TRBD1. This CDR3 is built from 14 residues. The V gene end was trimmed by 2 bases and the J gene end by 7 bases; junction bases not matched to a gene: 6. Per germline, CDR1 MNHEY and CDR2 SVGAGI. CDR3 amino acids: CASSYDRGRGTQYF. CDR3 DNA sequence: TGTGCCAGCAGTTACGACAGGGGAAGGGGGACCCAGTACTTC.

In this sample, this clonotype turned up many times. The chain links TRBV28 to TRBJ2-7; D unclear. The CDR3 spans 15 residues. From germline, CDR1 is MDHEN and CDR2 SYDVKM. V gave up 1 base and J gave up 2 bases, with 12 bases separating them. The CDR3 DNA reads as TGTGCCAGCAGTTTATCCGTCGGGTCTACCTACGAGCAGTACTTC. Amino acid sequence: CASSLSVGSTYEQYF. Full variable domain (missing parts from reference TRBV28 and TRBJ2-7): DVKVTQSSRYLVKRTGEKVFLECVQDMDHENMFWYRQDPGLGLRLIYFSYDVKMKEKGDIPEGYSVSREKKERFSLILESASTNQTSMYLCASSLSVGSTYEQYFGPGTRLTVT.

This clonotype came up many times. The gene calls are TRBV5-1 and TRBJ1-4; maybe TRBD1 (5 bases). The CDR3 totals 13 residues. CDR1 is SGHRS, CDR2 YFSETQ, per germline. The ends were cut back, 2 bases at V and 8 bases at J, with 10 bases in the middle. The CDR3 loop reads CASSFRGGEKLFF. The CDR3 region has the DNA TGCGCCAGCAGCTTTAGGGGTGGAGAAAAACTGTTTTTT.

The chain carries TRBV12-5 and TRBJ2-3; tentatively, D is TRBD2 (6 bases). Germline V lookup: CDR1 LGHNT, CDR2 FRNRAP. The germline V and J ends were trimmed by 5 bases and 5 bases, with 14 bases remaining between them. CDR3 length equals 14 residues. In nucleotides, the CDR3 is TGTGCTAGTGGTATGACGAGGAGGGGAGATACGCAGTATTTT. This sequence encodes CASGMTRRGDTQYF.

The sample holds many counts of this clonotype. The DNA of the CDR3 is TGTGCCAGCAGTTACTCACATCTTACGTACCAAGAGACCCAGTACTTC. It translates to CASSYSHLTYQETQYF. The chain joins TRBV6-5 to TRBJ2-5; unclear D gene. CDR3 size: 16 residues. Trimming removed 0 bases from V and 0 bases from J, with 11 bases in between. Germline V gene data show CDR1 as MNHEY and CDR2 as SVGAGI.

The V and J genes are TRBV7-2 and TRBJ1-6, with D unresolved. V was trimmed by 4 bases and J by 8 bases, leaving 6 bases between them. CDR1 SGHTA and CDR2 FQGNSA come from the germline V gene. CDR3 size: 12 residues. CDR3 bases: TGTGCCAGCAGCTCTGTCGATTCACCCCTCCACTTT. It yields the protein CASSSVDSPLHF.

This clonotype was observed at least ten times. The chain joins TRBV5-5 to TRBJ2-3; D remains ambiguous. The V gene lost 5 bases and the J gene lost 0 bases, with 13 bases spanning the gap. This CDR3 has 15 amino acids. Per germline, CDR1 SGHKS and CDR2 YYEKEE (reference sequence). The CDR3 region has the DNA TGTGCCAGCAGTTCAGACGGTTCTAGCACAGATACGCAGTATTTT. Translation: CASSSDGSSTDTQYF. Full variable domain (rest looked up from reference TRBV5-5 and TRBJ2-3): DAGVTQSPTHLIKTRGQQVTLRCSPISGHKSVSWYQQVLGQGPQFIFQYYEKEERGRGNFPDRFSARQFPNYSSELNVNALLLGDSALYLCASSSDGSSTDTQYFGPGTRLTVL.

The gene calls are TRBV20-1 and TRBJ2-7; 7 bases match TRBD2. This CDR3 region has 14 residues. V shed 1 base and J 3 bases; nucleotides not matched to a gene: 6. Germline V lookup: CDR1 DFQATT, CDR2 SNEGSKA (reference sequence). CDR3 sequence (DNA): TGCAGTGCTAGAGGATCGGGGGGACGCTACGAGCAGTACTTC. It specifies CSARGSGGRYEQYF.

The chain links TRBV24-1 to TRBJ1-1; maybe TRBD1 (6 bases). Per germline, CDR1 KGHDR and CDR2 SFDVKD. The CDR3 has 13 residues. V was trimmed by 7 bases and J by 4 bases, leaving 12 bases between them. CDR3 sequence (DNA): TGTGCCACCAGAGGAGGGGGTAGCACTGAAGCTTTCTTT. Protein sequence: CATRGGGSTEAFF.

V and J are TRBV5-1 and TRBJ2-3; 10 nucleotides line up with TRBD2. This CDR3 has 15 amino acids. After removal of 5 bases from V and 6 bases from J, the junction contained 9 bases not matched to a gene. Germline V lookup: CDR1 SGHRS, CDR2 YFSETQ. This CDR3 reads CASSGNSGRSDTQYF. The CDR3 region has the DNA TGCGCCAGCAGTGGTAATAGCGGGAGGTCGGATACGCAGTATTTT.

The chain carries TRBV3-1 and TRBJ1-2; tentative D call: TRBD1 (5 bases). The CDR3 is 14 amino acids. The V gene lost 0 bases and the J gene lost 5 bases, with 10 bases spanning the gap. Germline V lookup: CDR1 LGHDT, CDR2 YNNKEL (reference sequence). The CDR3 is CASSQEGTAYGYTF. DNA for the CDR3: TGTGCCAGCAGCCAAGAAGGGACGGCTTATGGCTACACCTTC.

This clonotype was observed many times. The chain has TRBV2 and TRBJ2-7, with TRBD1 as a possible D gene (7 bases). The CDR3 loop spans 16 amino acids. Germline V gene sequence: CDR1 SNHLY, CDR2 FYNNEI. Trimming cost V 4 bases and J 3 bases, with 19 bases left between them. The CDR3 DNA reads TGTGCCAGCAGTGCGGTCGGCAGGGGGGATGACTACGAGCAGTACTTC. Protein: CASSAVGRGDDYEQYF.

This clonotype was observed a few times. This chain connects TRBV5-1 to TRBJ2-1, with D perhaps TRBD1 or TRBD2 (5 bases each). Germline values: CDR1 SGHRS, CDR2 YFSETQ. This CDR3 is 20 amino acids long. Trimming took off 4 bases at V and 0 bases at J, with 26 bases between the two ends. As DNA, the CDR3 is TGCGCCAGCAGCCCGGGGCCTACTTCAGGGCCCCCTAGCTCCTACAATGAGCAGTTCTTC. It yields the protein CASSPGPTSGPPSSYNEQFF.

The table lists this clonotype with many counts. V is TRBV7-9 and J is TRBJ1-4, with a possible D match to TRBD1 (5 bases). The V end lost 6 bases, the J end lost 8 bases, and 16 bases lay between the germline ends. CDR1 is SEHNR and CDR2 is FQNEAQ in the germline V gene (reference sequence). This CDR3 is built from 14 residues. The CDR3 loop reads CASRLQEAGEKLFF. The CDR3 nucleotides are TGTGCCAGCAGATTACAGGAGGCGGGCGAAAAACTGTTTTTT.

Within the sample, this clonotype is medium-sized. The chain has TRBV27 and TRBJ2-3; D may match TRBD1 or TRBD2 (5 bases each). V shed 7 bases and J shed 3 bases, with 20 bases lying between them. The CDR3 length is 16 residues. Germline values: CDR1 MNHEY, CDR2 SMNVEV (reference sequence). The CDR3 region is CASTAPSGTGTDTQYF. CDR3 nucleotides: TGTGCCAGCACCGCACCCTCCGGGACGGGGACAGATACGCAGTATTTT.

This clonotype was picked up many times. The gene calls are TRBV30 and TRBJ1-2; no reliable D call. CDR1 and CDR2 (germline): GTSNPN, SVGIG (reference sequence). Deletions cut 5 bases from V and 8 bases from J, with 15 bases between. This CDR3 has 12 residues. The CDR3 here is CAWGTTGDGYTF. In nucleotides, the CDR3 is TGTGCCTGGGGCACGACGGGTGACGGCTACACCTTC.

This rearrangement joins TRBV27 to TRBJ2-5; 8 bases map to TRBD2. In germline, CDR1 is MNHEY, CDR2 SMNVEV (reference sequence). V was clipped by 6 bases and J by 4 bases; unmatched bases: 13. There are 16 residues in the CDR3. The CDR3 DNA sequence: TGTGCCAGCAGGGAGTTCCGAGCGGGAGAGGCAGAGACCCAGTACTTC. Its protein is CASREFRAGEAETQYF.

This clonotype was detected only a few times. This chain joins TRBV5-8 and TRBJ1-5, with 8 bases lining up with TRBD1. The V and J ends lost 2 bases and 2 bases, in that order; junction bases with no gene match: 9. Looked up from germline, CDR1 is SGHTS and CDR2 is YDEGEE. The CDR3 sequence is 17 residues long. In DNA, the CDR3 is TGTGCCAGCAGCTTCGACAGGGGAGGAAGGGGCAATCAGCCCCAGCATTTT. It specifies CASSFDRGGRGNQPQHF.

The chain is built from TRBV27 and TRBJ2-1; perhaps TRBD2 as D (6 bases). Per germline, CDR1 MNHEY and CDR2 SMNVEV (reference sequence). V was trimmed by 6 bases and J by 3 bases, leaving 12 bases between them. The CDR3 loop spans 14 amino acids. The CDR3 region has the DNA TGTGCCAGCAGCCTTCGGGGGTTCTACAATGAGCAGTTCTTC. Its translation is CASSLRGFYNEQFF.

This clonotype was picked up a small number of times. The chain couples TRBV3-1 to TRBJ1-6; a weak D match, TRBD1 (6 bases). This CDR3 has 17 amino acids. Germline CDR1 and CDR2: LGHDT and YNNKEL (reference sequence). V dropped 4 bases and J dropped 6 bases, with 19 bases sitting between them. The chain's CDR3 is CASSRSAGALSNSPLHF. In DNA, the CDR3 is TGTGCCAGCAGCCGAAGCGCGGGGGCCCTAAGTAATTCACCCCTCCACTTT. Together with reference TRBV3-1 and TRBJ1-6, the CDR3 gives the full variable domain: DTAVSQTPKYLVTQMGNDKSIKCEQNLGHDTMYWYKQDSKKFLKIMFSYNNKELIINETVPNRFSPKSPDKAHLNLHINSLELGDSAVYFCASSRSAGALSNSPLHFGNGTRLTVT.

At least ten counts were recorded for this clonotype. The V and J genes are TRBV20-1 and TRBJ2-5; D possibly corresponds to TRBD2 (6 bases). The CDR3 covers 13 residues. Trimming removed 1 base at V and 6 bases at J, with 12 bases between. The germline gives CDR1 DFQATT, CDR2 SNEGSKA (reference sequence). The CDR3 coding sequence is TGCAGTGCTAGAGTTGGAGGGAAACAGACCCAGTACTTC. As protein: CSARVGGKQTQYF.

This clonotype was recorded at least ten times. The rearrangement links TRBV7-8 to TRBJ2-7; maybe TRBD1 (6 bases). Trimming took off 2 bases at V and 6 bases at J, with 8 bases between the two ends. CDR1 and CDR2 from the germline V gene are SGHVS and FQNEAQ. This CDR3 is built from 12 residues. The CDR3 DNA sequence: TGTGCCAGCAGCTTACAGGGGTCCGAGCAGTACTTC. Protein: CASSLQGSEQYF.

This sequence joins TRBV5-1 and TRBJ2-2; no clear D. This CDR3 has 16 amino acids. CDR1 is SGHRS and CDR2 is YFSETQ in the germline V gene. V lost 3 bases to trimming and J lost 4 bases, with 16 bases between them. The CDR3 DNA reads TGCGCCAGCAGCTCTCCCCGGACGGACCCCACCGGGGAGCTGTTTTTT. Residues: CASSSPRTDPTGELFF. The variable domain in full, with the rest retrieved from reference TRBV5-1 and TRBJ2-2, is KAGVTQTPRYLIKTRGQQVTLSCSPISGHRSVSWYQQTPGQGLQFLFEYFSETQRNKGNFPGRFSGRQFSNSRSEMNVSTLELGDSALYLCASSSPRTDPTGELFFGEGSRLTVL.

This clonotype has ten or more counts. The DNA of the CDR3 is TGTGCCAGCAGTTACCTCCCACCTATCAACGAGCAGTACTTC. It encodes CASSYLPPINEQYF. This chain joins TRBV6-5 and TRBJ2-7; unclear D gene. V was trimmed by 2 bases and J by 5 bases, leaving 13 bases between them. Germline assignment: CDR1 MNHEY and CDR2 SVGAGI. This CDR3 is built from 14 residues.

In its sample, this clonotype was seen many times. J is TRBJ2-7 and V is TRBV5-4, with 7 bases lining up with TRBD2. The CDR3 is made up of 15 amino acids. Germline V gives CDR1 SGHNT, CDR2 YYREEE (reference sequence). V was pared by 0 bases and J by 6 bases, with 9 bases of the junction left unmatched. In nucleotides, the CDR3 is TGTGCCAGCAGCTTGGGCACCCGGCGCGGGGGCGAGCAGTACTTC. This sequence encodes CASSLGTRRGGEQYF.

This clonotype was seen ten or more times. This chain joins TRBV19 and TRBJ2-1; D is perhaps TRBD2 (6 bases). V gave up 7 bases and J gave up 5 bases, with 12 bases separating them. The length of the CDR3 is 13 residues. Germline CDR1 LNHDA, CDR2 SQIVND (reference sequence). The CDR3 nucleotides read TGTGCCAGTACCCCCCCGGGGGACAATGAGCAGTTCTTC. Residues: CASTPPGDNEQFF.

This sequence joins TRBV6-5 and TRBJ2-3; TRBD2 is a possible D gene (5 bases). V was pared by 10 bases and J by 6 bases, with 14 bases between. Germline CDR1 is MNHEY and CDR2 is SVGAGI. The CDR3 totals 12 residues. The CDR3 DNA reads as TGTGCCACCCGTAGCGAGGGCGATACGCAGTATTTT. This translates into CATRSEGDTQYF.

This clonotype came up many times. The V call is TRBV4-1, the J call TRBJ1-5; 9 bases are a match to TRBD1. CDR1 and CDR2 from the germline V gene are MGHRA and YSYEKL. V trimming: 5 bases; J trimming: 8 bases; junction bases outside the gene matches: 13. This CDR3 has 16 amino acids. The CDR3, as DNA: TGCGCCAGCAGCTCTACTCCGGGACAGGGCTTTAAGCCCCAGCATTTT. Its protein product is CASSSTPGQGFKPQHF.

The table lists this clonotype with many counts. The chain couples TRBV5-1 to TRBJ1-5, with D hard to call. The V gene lost 2 bases and the J gene lost 6 bases, with 15 bases spanning the gap. Germline V gene data show CDR1 as SGHRS and CDR2 as YFSETQ. CDR3 length equals 15 residues. The DNA of the CDR3 is TGCGCCAGCAGCTTCGAGGACCCCGGCGTTCAGCCCCAGCATTTT. Translated: CASSFEDPGVQPQHF.